The sequence of this T cell receptor beta chain was determined in a study of blood T cell repertoires in COVID-19 (dated by TCRdb to the early 2020s). About the full investigation: Samples covering the acute and convalescent phases of COVID-19 were provided by collaborators in the United States, Italy and Spain. The material from the prospective study consisted of cDNA or gDNA derived from T cells, B-cell-depleted T cells, or PBMCs. Deeply sampled blood TCRbeta repertoires from subjects exposed to, actively infected with, or recovered from COVID-19 were included in the dataset. The repertoires were released in a freely available public database intended as a resource for research on the immune response to SARS-CoV-2. The samples were drawn from two sources: the first 160 participants of the ongoing ImmuneRACE study, and over 950 subjects contributed by 6 global collaborators. The sample metadata nearly always contained a de-identified subject ID, COVID-19 status, age in years and sex. Where HLA class I and class II types were available, the types were taken from metadata supplied by the sample provider, not from assay-based typing.

TCRbeta CDR3 regions were amplified from genomic DNA by means of the immunoSEQ Assay, a bias-controlled multiplex PCR. The study's processing was this. The number of nucleated cells in each sample was estimated by amplification of reference gene primers within the assay. To quantify the absolute abundance of each unique TCRbeta CDR3 rearrangement, sequence reads were collapsed and filtered. For each sample, productive Simpson clonality was calculated by taking the square root of Simpson's diversity index across productive rearrangements. TCRdb obtained this table from immuneACCESS and retained in-frame rearrangements with V and J assigned. These tables miss some clones; where compared with another copy, unresolved V genes account for less than half of the shortfall, and the remainder is unexplained. That table furnishes V, J and clone size, whereas the DNA furnished D and trimming. The sample contains approximately 300,000 clones, 75% to 90% of them found a single time. The top ten clonotypes cover roughly 2.1% of the sample.

The collaborating institutions used their own protocols to collect whole blood in K2EDTA tubes. For TCRbeta analysis, collaborator samples were shipped as frozen whole blood, as isolated PBMCs, or as DNA extracted from either sample type. This clone was counted once. It has no known antigen specificity. Within one base of it there is no much larger clone, and no base qualities were kept. What the work shows at the level of the full study, not this receptor alone: The quantity of clinical and demographic metadata differed by source and by participant and was supplied without curation.

Sequencing input: peripheral blood. This clonotype originated in a man aged 18 to 30 with active or convalescent COVID-19.

The CDR3 protein sequence reads: CASSFYLFTDTQYF. The DNA sequence is TGTGCCAGCAGCTTCTACCTCTTCACAGATACGCAGTATTTT. The chain is encoded by TRBV7-2 joined to TRBJ2-3; too little of a D gene remains to name it. V loses 3 bases of germline sequence and J loses 2 bases, and the interval between the two ends is 9 bases. Per the germline V gene, SGHTA is the CDR1 and FQGNSA is the CDR2. The CDR3 has 14 amino acids, counting the end cysteine and phenylalanine. Only the CDR3 portion is preserved as DNA: 42 bases, with reading frame beginning at the first base.